Sequencing of this T cell receptor beta chain was carried out in a study of blood T cell repertoires in COVID-19. Study as a whole: Sites in the United States, Italy and Spain provided acute and convalescent COVID-19 samples.

The authors' processing: How many nucleated cells were present was estimated from reference gene primer amplification. This table comes from immunoSEQ multiplex PCR, and its TCRdb copy is limited to in-frame clones, with some not included. The V and J calls and the clone size are those of that table, but D and trimming were determined from the DNA. The profile shows over 450,000 clones, about 89% of them singletons. Sequenced material: peripheral blood. This TCR came from a woman aged 50 to 65 with COVID-19, enrolled during active disease.

CDR3 protein: CASSQVVAGNEQFF. The CDR3 nucleotides read TGTGCCAGCAGCCAAGTTGTCGCCGGGAATGAGCAGTTCTTC. V usage is TRBV3-1 (or the pseudogene TRBV3-2) and J usage is TRBJ2-1; D not resolved. V was trimmed by 1 base and J by 7 bases, leaving 11 bases between them. The V gene's germline CDR1 is LGHDT and CDR2 YNNKEL (reference sequence). CDR3 length: 14 residues.